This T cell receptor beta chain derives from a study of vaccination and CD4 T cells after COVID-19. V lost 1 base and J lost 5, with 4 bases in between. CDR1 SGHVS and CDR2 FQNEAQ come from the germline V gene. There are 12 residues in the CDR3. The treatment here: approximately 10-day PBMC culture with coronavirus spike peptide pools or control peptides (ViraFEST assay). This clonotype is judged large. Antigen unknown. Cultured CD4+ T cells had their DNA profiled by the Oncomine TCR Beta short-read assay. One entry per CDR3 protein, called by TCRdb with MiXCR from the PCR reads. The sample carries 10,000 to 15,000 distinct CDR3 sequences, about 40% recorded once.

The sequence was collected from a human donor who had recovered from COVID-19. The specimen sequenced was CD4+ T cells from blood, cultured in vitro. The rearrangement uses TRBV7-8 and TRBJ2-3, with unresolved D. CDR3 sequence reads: CASSLGRDTQYF. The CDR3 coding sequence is TGTGCCAGCAGCTTAGGTCGAGATACGCAGTATTTT.